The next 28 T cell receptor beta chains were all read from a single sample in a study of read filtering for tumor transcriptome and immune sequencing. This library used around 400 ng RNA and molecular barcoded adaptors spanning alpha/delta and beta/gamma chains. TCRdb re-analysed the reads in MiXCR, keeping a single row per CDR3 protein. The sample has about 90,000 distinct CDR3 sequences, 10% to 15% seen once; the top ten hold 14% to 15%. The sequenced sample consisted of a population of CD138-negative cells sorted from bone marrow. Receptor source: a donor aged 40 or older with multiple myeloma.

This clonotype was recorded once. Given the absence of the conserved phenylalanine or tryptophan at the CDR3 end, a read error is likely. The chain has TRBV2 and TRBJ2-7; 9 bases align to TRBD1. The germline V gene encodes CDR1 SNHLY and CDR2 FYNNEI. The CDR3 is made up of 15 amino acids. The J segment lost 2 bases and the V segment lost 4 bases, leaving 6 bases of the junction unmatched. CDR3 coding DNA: TGTGCCAGCAGTGGAATGGGGACAGGGCCCTACGAGCAGTACTTA. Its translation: CASSGMGTGPYEQYL.

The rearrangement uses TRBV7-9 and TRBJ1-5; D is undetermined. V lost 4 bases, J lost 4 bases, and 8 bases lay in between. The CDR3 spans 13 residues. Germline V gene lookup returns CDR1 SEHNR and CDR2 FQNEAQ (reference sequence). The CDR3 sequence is CASSSTPNQPQHF. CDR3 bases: TGTGCCAGCAGCTCTACCCCTAATCAGCCCCAGCATTTT.

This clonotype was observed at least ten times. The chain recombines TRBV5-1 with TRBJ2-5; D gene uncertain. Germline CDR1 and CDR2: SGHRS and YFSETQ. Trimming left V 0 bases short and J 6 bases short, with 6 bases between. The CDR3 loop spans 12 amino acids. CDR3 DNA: TGCGCCAGCAGCTTGGGCTCGCAGACCCAGTACTTC. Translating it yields CASSLGSQTQYF.

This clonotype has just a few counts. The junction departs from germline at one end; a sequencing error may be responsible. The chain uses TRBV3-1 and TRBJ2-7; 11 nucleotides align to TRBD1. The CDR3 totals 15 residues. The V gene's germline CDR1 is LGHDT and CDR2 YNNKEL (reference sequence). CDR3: CASSQGTGGSYQQYF. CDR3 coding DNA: TGTGCCAGCAGCCAAGGGACAGGGGGCTCCTACCAGCAGTACTTC.

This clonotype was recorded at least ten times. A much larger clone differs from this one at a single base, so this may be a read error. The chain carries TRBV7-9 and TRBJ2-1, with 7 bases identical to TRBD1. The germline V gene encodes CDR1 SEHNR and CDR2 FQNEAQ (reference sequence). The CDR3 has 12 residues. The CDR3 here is CASSSRGNEQLF. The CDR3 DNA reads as TGTGCCAGCAGCTCCAGGGGGAATGAGCAGCTCTTC.

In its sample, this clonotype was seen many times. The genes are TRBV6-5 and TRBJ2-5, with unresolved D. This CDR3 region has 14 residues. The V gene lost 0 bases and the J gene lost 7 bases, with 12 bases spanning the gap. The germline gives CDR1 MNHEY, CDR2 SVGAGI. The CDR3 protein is CASSYSDASGTQYF. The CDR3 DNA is TGTGCCAGCAGTTACTCGGACGCGTCAGGGACCCAGTACTTC.

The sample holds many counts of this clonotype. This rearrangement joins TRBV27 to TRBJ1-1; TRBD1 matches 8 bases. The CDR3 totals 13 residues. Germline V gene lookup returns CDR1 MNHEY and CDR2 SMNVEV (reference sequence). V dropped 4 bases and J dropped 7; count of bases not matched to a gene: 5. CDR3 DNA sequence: TGTGCCAGCAGTTCCTTCACAGGGGGTGAAGCTTTCTTT. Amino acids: CASSSFTGGEAFF.

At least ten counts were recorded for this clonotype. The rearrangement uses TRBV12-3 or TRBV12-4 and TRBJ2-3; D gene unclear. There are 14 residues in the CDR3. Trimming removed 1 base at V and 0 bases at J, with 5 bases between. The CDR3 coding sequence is TGTGCCAGCAGTTTAGTGGCCAGCACAGATACGCAGTATTTT. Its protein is CASSLVASTDTQYF.

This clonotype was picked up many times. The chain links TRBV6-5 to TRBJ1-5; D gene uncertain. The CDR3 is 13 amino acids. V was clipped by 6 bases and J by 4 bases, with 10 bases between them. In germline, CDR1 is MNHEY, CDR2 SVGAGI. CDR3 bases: TGTGCCAGCAGCCCCCGATTAAATCAGCCCCAGCATTTT. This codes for CASSPRLNQPQHF.

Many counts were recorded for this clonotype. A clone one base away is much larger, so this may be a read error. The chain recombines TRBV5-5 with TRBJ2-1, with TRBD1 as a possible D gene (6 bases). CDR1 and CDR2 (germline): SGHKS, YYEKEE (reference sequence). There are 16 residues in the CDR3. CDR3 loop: CASSFRGGTADNGQFF. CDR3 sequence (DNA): TGTGCCAGCAGCTTTAGAGGGGGAACTGCAGACAATGGGCAGTTCTTC.

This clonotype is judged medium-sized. In DNA form, the CDR3 reads TGTGCCAGCAGCCCCCTTAGACAGGGGATGTACAATGAGCAGTTCTTC. It translates to CASSPLRQGMYNEQFF. The chain combines TRBV5-5 with TRBJ2-1, with 8 bases that match TRBD1. The J segment lost 4 bases and the V segment lost 4 bases, leaving 10 bases of the junction unmatched. CDR1 SGHKS and CDR2 YYEKEE come from the germline V gene (reference sequence). The CDR3 sequence is 16 residues long.

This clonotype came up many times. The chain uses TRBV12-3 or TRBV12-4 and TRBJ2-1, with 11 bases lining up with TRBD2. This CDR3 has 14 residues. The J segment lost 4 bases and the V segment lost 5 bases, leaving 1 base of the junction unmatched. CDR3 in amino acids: CASSGTSGYNEQFF. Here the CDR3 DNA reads TGTGCCAGCAGTGGGACTAGCGGTTACAATGAGCAGTTCTTC.

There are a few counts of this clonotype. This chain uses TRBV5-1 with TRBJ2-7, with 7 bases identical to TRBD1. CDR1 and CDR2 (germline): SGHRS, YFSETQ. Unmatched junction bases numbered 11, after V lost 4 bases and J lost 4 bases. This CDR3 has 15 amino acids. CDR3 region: CASSPQTGALYEQYF. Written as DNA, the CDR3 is TGCGCCAGCAGCCCCCAAACAGGGGCCCTTTACGAGCAGTACTTC.

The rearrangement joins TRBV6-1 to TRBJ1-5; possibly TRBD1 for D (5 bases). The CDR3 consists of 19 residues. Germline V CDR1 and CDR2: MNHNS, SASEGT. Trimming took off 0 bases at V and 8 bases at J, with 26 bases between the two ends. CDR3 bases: TGTGCCAGCAGTGAAGCAGGGTACGTGGGACGGCTCCAGGTTAAGCCCCAGCATTTT. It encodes CASSEAGYVGRLQVKPQHF.

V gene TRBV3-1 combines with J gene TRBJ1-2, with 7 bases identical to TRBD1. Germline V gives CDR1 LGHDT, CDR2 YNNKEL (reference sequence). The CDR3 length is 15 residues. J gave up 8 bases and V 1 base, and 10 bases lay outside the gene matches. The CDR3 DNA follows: TGTGCCAGCAGCCAAGCCCCGGGACAGTCTTACGGCTACACCTTC. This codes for CASSQAPGQSYGYTF. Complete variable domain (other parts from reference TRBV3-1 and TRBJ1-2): DTAVSQTPKYLVTQMGNDKSIKCEQNLGHDTMYWYKQDSKKFLKIMFSYNNKELIINETVPNRFSPKSPDKAHLNLHINSLELGDSAVYFCASSQAPGQSYGYTFGSGTRLTVV.

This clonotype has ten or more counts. The CDR3 protein is CASSQVGGFEQYF. The CDR3 DNA reads as TGCGCCAGCAGCCAGGTGGGGGGATTCGAGCAGTACTTC. This chain connects TRBV4-1 to TRBJ2-7; a weak D match, TRBD2 (6 bases). V dropped 3 bases and J dropped 6 bases, with 12 bases sitting between them. This CDR3 is built from 13 residues. Per germline, CDR1 MGHRA and CDR2 YSYEKL.

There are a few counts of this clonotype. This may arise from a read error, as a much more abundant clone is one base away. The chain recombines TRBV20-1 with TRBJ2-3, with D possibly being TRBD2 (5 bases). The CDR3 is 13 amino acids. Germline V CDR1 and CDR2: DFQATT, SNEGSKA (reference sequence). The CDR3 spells CSARVASTDTQNF. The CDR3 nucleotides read TGCAGTGCTAGAGTAGCTAGCACAGATACGCAGAATTTT.

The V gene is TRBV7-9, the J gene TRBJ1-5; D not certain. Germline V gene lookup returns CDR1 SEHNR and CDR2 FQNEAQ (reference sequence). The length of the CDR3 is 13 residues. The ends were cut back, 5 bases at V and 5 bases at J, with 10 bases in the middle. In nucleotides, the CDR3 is TGTGCCAGCAGCACCACGACCCATCAGCCCCAGCATTTT. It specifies CASSTTTHQPQHF.

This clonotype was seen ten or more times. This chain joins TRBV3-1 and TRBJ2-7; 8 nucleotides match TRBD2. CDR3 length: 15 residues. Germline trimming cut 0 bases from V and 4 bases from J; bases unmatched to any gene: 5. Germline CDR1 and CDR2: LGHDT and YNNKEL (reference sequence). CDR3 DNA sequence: TGTGCCAGCAGCCAAGATGGTAGCGGGATATACGAGCAGTACTTC. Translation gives CASSQDGSGIYEQYF.

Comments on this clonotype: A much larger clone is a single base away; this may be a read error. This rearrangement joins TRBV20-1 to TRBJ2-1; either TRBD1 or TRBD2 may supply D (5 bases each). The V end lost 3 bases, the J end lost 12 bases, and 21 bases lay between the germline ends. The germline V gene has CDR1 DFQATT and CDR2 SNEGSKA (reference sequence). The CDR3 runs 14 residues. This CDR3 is CSARRAGSHLGQFF. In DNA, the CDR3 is TGCAGTGCTAGGAGGGCAGGGTCTCACTTAGGGCAGTTCTTC.

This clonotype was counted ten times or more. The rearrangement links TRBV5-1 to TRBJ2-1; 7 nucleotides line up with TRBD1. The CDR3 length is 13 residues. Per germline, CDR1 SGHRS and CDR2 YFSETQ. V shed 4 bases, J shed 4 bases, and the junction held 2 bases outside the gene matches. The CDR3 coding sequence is TGCGCCAGCAGCGGGGGACAGTACAATGAGCAGTTCTTC. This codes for CASSGGQYNEQFF. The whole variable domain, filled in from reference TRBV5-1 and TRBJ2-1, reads KAGVTQTPRYLIKTRGQQVTLSCSPISGHRSVSWYQQTPGQGLQFLFEYFSETQRNKGNFPGRFSGRQFSNSRSEMNVSTLELGDSALYLCASSGGQYNEQFFGPGTRLTVL.

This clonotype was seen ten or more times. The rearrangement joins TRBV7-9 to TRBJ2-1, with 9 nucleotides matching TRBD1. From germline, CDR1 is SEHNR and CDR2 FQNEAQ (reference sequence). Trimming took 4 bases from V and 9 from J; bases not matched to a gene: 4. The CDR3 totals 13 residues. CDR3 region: CASSSQGASEQFF. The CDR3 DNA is TGTGCCAGCAGCTCACAGGGGGCGAGTGAGCAGTTCTTC.

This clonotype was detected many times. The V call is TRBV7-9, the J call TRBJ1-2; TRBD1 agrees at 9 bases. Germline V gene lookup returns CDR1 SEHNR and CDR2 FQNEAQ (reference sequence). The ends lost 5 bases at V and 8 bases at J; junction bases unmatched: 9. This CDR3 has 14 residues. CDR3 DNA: TGTGCCAGCAGCCCTACAGGGGGCGAGAAAGGCTACACCTTC. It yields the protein CASSPTGGEKGYTF.

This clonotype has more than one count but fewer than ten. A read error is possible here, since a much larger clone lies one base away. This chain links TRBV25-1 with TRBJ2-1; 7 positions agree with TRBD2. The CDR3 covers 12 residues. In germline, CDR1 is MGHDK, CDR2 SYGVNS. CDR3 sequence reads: CASGRAYNAQFF. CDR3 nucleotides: TGTGCCAGCGGGAGGGCCTACAATGCGCAGTTCTTC.

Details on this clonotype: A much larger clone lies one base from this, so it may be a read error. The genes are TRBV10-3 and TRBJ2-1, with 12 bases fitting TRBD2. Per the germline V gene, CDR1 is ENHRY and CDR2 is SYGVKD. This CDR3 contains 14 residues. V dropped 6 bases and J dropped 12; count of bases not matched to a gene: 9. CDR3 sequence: CAIRRLAGDDGQFF. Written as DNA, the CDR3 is TGTGCCATCAGGAGACTAGCGGGAGACGATGGGCAGTTCTTC.

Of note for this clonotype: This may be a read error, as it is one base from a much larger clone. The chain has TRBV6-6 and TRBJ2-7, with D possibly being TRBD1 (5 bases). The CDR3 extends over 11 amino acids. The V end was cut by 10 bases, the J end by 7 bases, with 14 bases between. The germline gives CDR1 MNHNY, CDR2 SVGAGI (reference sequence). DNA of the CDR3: TGTGCCACTACCAGGGCGGAAGAGCAGTACTTC. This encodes CATTRAEEQYF.

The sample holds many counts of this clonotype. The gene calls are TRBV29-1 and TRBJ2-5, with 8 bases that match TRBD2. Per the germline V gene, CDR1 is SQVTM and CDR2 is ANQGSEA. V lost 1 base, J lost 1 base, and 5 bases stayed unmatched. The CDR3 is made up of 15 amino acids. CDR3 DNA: TGCAGCGTTGAAGCCGTGACTAGCGCCCAAGAGACCCAGTACTTC. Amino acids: CSVEAVTSAQETQYF.

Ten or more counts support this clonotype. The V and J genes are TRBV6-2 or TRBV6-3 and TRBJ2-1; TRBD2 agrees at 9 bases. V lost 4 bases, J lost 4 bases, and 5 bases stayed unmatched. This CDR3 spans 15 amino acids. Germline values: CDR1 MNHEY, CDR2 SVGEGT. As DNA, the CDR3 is TGTGCCAGCAGTTCCGAGCTAGCGGGATACAATGAGCAGTTCTTC. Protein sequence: CASSSELAGYNEQFF.